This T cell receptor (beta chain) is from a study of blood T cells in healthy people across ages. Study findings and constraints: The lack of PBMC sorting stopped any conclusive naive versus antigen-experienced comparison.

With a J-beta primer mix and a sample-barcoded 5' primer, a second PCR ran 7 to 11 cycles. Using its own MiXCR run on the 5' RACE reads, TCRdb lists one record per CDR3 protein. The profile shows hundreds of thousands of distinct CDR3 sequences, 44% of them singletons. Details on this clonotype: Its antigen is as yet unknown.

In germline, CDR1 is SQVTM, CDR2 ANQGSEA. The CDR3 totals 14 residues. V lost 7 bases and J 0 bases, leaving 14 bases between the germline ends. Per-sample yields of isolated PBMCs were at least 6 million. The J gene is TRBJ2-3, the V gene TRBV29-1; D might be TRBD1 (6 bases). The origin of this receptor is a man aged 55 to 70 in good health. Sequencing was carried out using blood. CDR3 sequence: CSAVGQASTDTQYF. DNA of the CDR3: TGCAGCGCGGTGGGACAAGCGAGCACAGATACGCAGTATTTT.